Shown below are 6 T cell receptor beta chains from a single sample sequenced in a study of somatic mutations in cytotoxic T cells in rheumatoid arthritis. Clones were sequenced by immunoSEQ multiplex PCR, and TCRdb holds only the in-frame ones, with some missing. Of about 26,000 clones in the sample, roughly 82% were seen once. What was sequenced was CD8+ T cells sorted from blood. The source of these receptors is a man over 45 in good health.

The chain uses TRBV7-6 and TRBJ2-7, with D perhaps TRBD1 or TRBD2 (6 bases each). From germline, CDR1 is SGHVS and CDR2 FNYEAQ. V was shortened by 2 bases and J by 4 bases, with 21 bases between the two germline ends. The CDR3 sequence is 17 residues long. CDR3 sequence: CASSLSPPLGGTYEQYF. CDR3 coding DNA: TGTGCCAGCAGCTTAAGTCCCCCGCTTGGCGGGACATACGAGCAGTACTTC.

The chain couples TRBV7-2 to TRBJ2-1; D is uncertain. Trimming pared 3 bases from V and 8 bases from J, leaving 17 bases between. The CDR3 is 15 amino acids. Germline V lookup: CDR1 SGHTA, CDR2 FQGNSA. The CDR3 coding sequence is TGTGCCAGCAGCTTCAGATCTCCGGCGATCGATGAGCAGTTCTTC. Translated: CASSFRSPAIDEQFF.

The J gene is TRBJ1-5, the V gene TRBV7-9; the D gene is possibly TRBD1 (5 bases). Germline V lookup: CDR1 SEHNR, CDR2 FQNEAQ (reference sequence). The CDR3 contains 14 residues. The germline V and J ends were trimmed by 3 bases and 6 bases, with 12 bases remaining between them. CDR3 sequence reads: CASSFGPGRQPQHF. For the CDR3, the DNA is TGTGCCAGCAGCTTCGGACCGGGGCGTCAGCCCCAGCATTTT.

V is TRBV25-1 and J is TRBJ2-7; D unclear. V dropped 1 base and J dropped 5 bases, with 9 bases sitting between them. Germline V lookup: CDR1 MGHDK, CDR2 SYGVNS. The CDR3 has 13 residues. CDR3 nucleotide sequence: TGTGCCAGCAGTGAATTAGGGCAGCACGAGCAGTACTTC. Encoded protein: CASSELGQHEQYF.

The chain recombines TRBV19 with TRBJ2-3, with D unclear. V lost 1 base and J 0 bases, leaving 17 bases between the germline ends. The length of the CDR3 is 18 residues. From germline, CDR1 is LNHDA and CDR2 SQIVND (reference sequence). The DNA for the CDR3 is TGTGCCAGTAGTATAGGGGTCCGGCTCGCTCTTAGCACAGATACGCAGTATTTT. Translation gives CASSIGVRLALSTDTQYF.

J is TRBJ2-7 and V is TRBV2; either TRBD1 or TRBD2 may supply D (5 bases each). Trimming cost V 8 bases and J 0 bases, with 17 bases left between them. The CDR3 covers 15 residues. CDR1 is SNHLY, CDR2 FYNNEI, per germline. CDR3 sequence reads: CASLTGRTSSYEQYF. The CDR3 DNA reads TGTGCCAGCTTGACGGGACGGACGAGCTCCTACGAGCAGTACTTC.